The sequence of this T cell receptor beta chain was determined in a study of T cells in Graves' hyperthyroidism and ophthalmopathy. Study information: The initial diagnosis was the point when peripheral blood was collected, ahead of any treatment. Notes on the study in general: Among clonotypes expanded in thyroid above 0.001, most were also found in blood.

Aged 18 to 65, the patients had hyperthyroidism that was newly diagnosed and had lasted under 2 months. Each diagnosis was grounded in clinical symptoms, serum thyroxine and TRAb, thyroid ultrasound, and orbital computed tomography. TCR beta CDR3 region amplification was performed from RNA transcripts. The study used the HTBI primer set for a first-round RT-PCR of the TCR CDR3. TCRdb re-called the multiplex PCR reads through MiXCR, storing one row per CDR3 protein. The sample comprises about 360,000 distinct CDR3 sequences, about a fifth of which are singletons, and around 3.4% rests with the top ten. The CDR3 loop spans 18 amino acids. From germline, CDR1 is LNHDA and CDR2 SQIVND (reference sequence). The ends were cut back, 3 bases at V and 0 bases at J, with 20 bases in the middle. This clonotype was counted at least ten times. Its antigen is unknown.

The chain has TRBV19 and TRBJ1-1; D possibly corresponds to TRBD1 (6 bases). The material sequenced was blood. The receptor was derived from a woman aged 18-35 years with Graves' hyperthyroidism. The CDR3, as DNA: TGTGCCAGTAGTATTCCCAACAGGGAGATACCCATGAACACTGAAGCTTTCTTT. This sequence encodes CASSIPNREIPMNTEAFF.